This record covers a single T cell receptor beta chain. Germline V lookup: CDR1 MNHEY, CDR2 SVGAGI. The V and J ends lost 0 bases and 7 bases respectively, with 15 bases between them. The CDR3 contains 15 residues. Authors' data handling: How many nucleated cells were present was estimated from reference gene primer amplification. The assay was immunoSEQ multiplex PCR, and TCRdb's table has in-frame clones only and misses some. V, J and clone size are those of that table, while D and trimming were read from the DNA. This table has tens of thousands of clones, roughly 82% appearing once. The sample originates from a study of blood T cell repertoires in COVID-19. On the study more broadly: Acute and convalescent COVID-19 specimens originated in the United States, Italy and Spain. From T cells, B-cell-depleted T cells, or PBMCs came the material, which was cDNA or gDNA.

The V gene is TRBV6-5, the J gene TRBJ1-1; D uncertain. This receptor was obtained from a woman of 80 years or more with acute or convalescent COVID-19. The sequenced material came from peripheral blood. CDR3 DNA: TGTGCCAGCAGTTACTCGAAAGGGCGGAGGGATGAAGCTTTCTTT. Protein sequence: CASSYSKGRRDEAFF.